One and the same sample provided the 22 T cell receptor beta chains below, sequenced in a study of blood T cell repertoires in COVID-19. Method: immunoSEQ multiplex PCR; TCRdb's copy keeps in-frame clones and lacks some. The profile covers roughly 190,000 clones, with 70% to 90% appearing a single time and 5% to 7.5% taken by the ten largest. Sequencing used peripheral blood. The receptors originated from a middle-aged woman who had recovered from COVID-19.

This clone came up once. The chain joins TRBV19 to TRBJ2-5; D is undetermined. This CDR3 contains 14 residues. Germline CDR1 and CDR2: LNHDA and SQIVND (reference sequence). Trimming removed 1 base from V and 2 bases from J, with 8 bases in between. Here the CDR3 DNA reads TGTGCCAGTAGTATAGGGCAGAAACAAGAGACCCAGTACTTC. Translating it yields CASSIGQKQETQYF. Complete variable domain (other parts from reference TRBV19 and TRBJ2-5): DGGITQSPKYLFRKEGQNVTLSCEQNLNHDAMYWYRQDPGQGLRLIYYSQIVNDFQKGDIAEGYSVSREKKESFPLTVTSAQKNPTAFYLCASSIGQKQETQYFGPGTRLLVL.

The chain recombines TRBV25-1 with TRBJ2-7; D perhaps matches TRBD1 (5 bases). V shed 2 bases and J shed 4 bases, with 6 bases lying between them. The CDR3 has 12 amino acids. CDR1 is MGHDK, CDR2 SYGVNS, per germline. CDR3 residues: CASSEQGYEQYF. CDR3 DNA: TGTGCCAGCAGTGAACAGGGTTACGAGCAGTACTTC.

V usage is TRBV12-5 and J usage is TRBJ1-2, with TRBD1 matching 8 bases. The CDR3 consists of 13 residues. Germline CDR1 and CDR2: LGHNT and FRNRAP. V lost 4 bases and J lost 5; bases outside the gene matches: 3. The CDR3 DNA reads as TGTGCTAGTGGTTCGGACAGGGAATATGGCTACACCTTC. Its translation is CASGSDREYGYTF. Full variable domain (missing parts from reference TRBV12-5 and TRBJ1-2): DARVTQTPRHKVTEMGQEVTMRCQPILGHNTVFWYRQTMMQGLELLAYFRNRAPLDDSGMPKDRFSAEMPDATLATLKIQPSEPRDSAVYFCASGSDREYGYTFGSGTRLTVV.

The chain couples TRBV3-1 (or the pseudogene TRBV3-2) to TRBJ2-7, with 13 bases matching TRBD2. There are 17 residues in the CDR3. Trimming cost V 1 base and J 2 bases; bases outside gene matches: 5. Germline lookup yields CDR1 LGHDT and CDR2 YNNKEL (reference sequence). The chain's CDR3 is CASSQGLAGGHTYEQYF. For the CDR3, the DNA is TGTGCCAGCAGCCAAGGACTAGCGGGAGGTCACACCTACGAGCAGTACTTC.

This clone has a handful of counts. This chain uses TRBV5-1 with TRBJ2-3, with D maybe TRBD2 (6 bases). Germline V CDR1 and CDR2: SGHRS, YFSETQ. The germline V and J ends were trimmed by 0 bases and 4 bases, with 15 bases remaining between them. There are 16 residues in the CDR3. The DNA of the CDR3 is TGCGCCAGCAGCTTGGCCGACGGGAGAAGGGCAGATACGCAGTATTTT. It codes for CASSLADGRRADTQYF. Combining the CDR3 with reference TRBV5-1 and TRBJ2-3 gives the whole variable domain KAGVTQTPRYLIKTRGQQVTLSCSPISGHRSVSWYQQTPGQGLQFLFEYFSETQRNKGNFPGRFSGRQFSNSRSEMNVSTLELGDSALYLCASSLADGRRADTQYFGPGTRLTVL.

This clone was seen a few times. The CDR3 sequence: CASSESRQTRRDGANVLTF. For the CDR3, the DNA is TGCGCCAGCAGTGAGTCGCGACAAACCAGGCGTGATGGGGCCAACGTCCTGACTTTC. J is TRBJ2-6 and V is TRBV10-1; unclear D gene. V was cut by 0 bases and J by 3 bases, with 18 bases left in between. This CDR3 spans 19 amino acids. Germline lookup yields CDR1 WNHNN and CDR2 SYGVQD (reference sequence).

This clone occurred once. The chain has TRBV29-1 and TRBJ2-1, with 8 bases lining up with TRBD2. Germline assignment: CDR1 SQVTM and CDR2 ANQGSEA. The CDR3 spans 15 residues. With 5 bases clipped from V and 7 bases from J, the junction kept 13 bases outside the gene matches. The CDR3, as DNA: TGCAGCGTTTTTAAGCGGGAGTTCTGGATAAATGAGCAGTTCTTC. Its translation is CSVFKREFWINEQFF.

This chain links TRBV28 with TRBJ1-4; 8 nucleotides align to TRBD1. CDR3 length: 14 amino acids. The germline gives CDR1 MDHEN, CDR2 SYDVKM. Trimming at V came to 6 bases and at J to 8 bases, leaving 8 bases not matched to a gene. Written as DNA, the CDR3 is TGTGCCAGCAGCATCAGGGGGCGTTCCGAAAAACTGTTTTTT. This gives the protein CASSIRGRSEKLFF.

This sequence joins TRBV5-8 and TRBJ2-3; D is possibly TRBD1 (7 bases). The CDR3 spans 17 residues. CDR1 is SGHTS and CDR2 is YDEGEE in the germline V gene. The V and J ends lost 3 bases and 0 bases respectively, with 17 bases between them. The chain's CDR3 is CASSWGGTAESTDTQYF. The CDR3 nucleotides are TGTGCCAGCAGCTGGGGCGGGACAGCGGAAAGCACAGATACGCAGTATTTT.

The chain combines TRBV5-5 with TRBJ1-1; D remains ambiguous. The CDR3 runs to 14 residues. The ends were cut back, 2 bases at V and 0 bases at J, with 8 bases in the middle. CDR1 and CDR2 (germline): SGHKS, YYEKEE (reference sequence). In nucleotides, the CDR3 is TGTGCCAGCAGCTTAGCAGGCATGAACACTGAAGCTTTCTTT. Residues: CASSLAGMNTEAFF.

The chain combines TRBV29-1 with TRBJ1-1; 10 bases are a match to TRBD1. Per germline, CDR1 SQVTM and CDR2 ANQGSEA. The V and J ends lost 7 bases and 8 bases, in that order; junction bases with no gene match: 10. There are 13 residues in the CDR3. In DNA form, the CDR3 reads TGCAGCGGACGACAGGGGGCGCAGAAAGAAGCTTTCTTT. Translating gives CSGRQGAQKEAFF.

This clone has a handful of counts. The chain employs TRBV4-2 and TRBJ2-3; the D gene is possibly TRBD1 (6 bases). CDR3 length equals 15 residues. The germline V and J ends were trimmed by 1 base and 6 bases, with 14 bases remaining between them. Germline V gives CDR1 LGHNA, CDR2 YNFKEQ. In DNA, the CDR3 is TGTGCCAGCAGCCAAGTTACCGGGACATTCGATACGCAGTATTTT. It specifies CASSQVTGTFDTQYF.

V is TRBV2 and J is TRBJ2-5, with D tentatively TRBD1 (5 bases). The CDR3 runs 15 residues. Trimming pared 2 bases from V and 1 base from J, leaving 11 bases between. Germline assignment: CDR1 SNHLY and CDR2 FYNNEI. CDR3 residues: CASSEQGITQETQYF. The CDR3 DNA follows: TGTGCCAGCAGTGAACAGGGTATAACCCAAGAGACCCAGTACTTC.

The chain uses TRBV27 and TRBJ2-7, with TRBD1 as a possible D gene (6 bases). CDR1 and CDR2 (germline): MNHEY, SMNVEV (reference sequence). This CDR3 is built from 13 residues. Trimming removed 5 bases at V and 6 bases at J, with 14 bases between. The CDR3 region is CASSARGFREQYF. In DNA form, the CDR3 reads TGTGCCAGCAGTGCCAGGGGATTCCGCGAGCAGTACTTC.

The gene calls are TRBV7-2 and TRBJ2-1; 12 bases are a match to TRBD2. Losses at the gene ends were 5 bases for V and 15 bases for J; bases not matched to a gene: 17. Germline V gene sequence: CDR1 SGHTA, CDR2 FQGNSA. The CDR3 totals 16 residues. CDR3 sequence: CASSGGALAGGAGGFF. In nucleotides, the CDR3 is TGTGCCAGCAGCGGTGGGGCCCTAGCGGGAGGGGCCGGTGGGTTCTTC.

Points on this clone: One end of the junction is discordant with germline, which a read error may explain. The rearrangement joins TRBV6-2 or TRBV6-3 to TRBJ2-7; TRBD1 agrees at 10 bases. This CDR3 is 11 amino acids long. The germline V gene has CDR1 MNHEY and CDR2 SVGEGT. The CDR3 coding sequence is TGTGCCAGCAGCCCCGGGACAGGGGATCACTTC. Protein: CASSPGTGDHF.

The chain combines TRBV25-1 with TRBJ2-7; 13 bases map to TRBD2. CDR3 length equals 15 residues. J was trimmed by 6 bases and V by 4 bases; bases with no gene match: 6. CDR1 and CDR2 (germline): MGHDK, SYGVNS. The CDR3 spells CASSAPGLAGAEQYF. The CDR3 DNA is TGTGCCAGCAGTGCACCCGGACTAGCGGGAGCCGAGCAGTACTTC.

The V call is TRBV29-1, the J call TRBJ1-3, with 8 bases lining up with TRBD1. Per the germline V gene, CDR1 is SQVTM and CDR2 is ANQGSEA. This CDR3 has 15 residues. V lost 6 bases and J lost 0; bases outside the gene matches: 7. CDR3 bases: TGCAGCGTGACGGACAGGGCCCTCTCTGGAAACACCATATATTTT. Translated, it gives CSVTDRALSGNTIYF.

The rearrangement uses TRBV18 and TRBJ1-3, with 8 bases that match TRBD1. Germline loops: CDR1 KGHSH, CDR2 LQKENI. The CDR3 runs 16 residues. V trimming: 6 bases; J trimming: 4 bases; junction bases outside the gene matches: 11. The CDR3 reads CASSNQPGGAGNTIYF. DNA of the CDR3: TGTGCCAGCTCTAACCAGCCAGGGGGCGCAGGAAACACCATATATTTT.

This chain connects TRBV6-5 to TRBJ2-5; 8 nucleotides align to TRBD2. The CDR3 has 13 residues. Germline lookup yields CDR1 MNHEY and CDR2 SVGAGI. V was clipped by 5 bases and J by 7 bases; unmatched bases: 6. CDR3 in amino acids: CASSQTAGVTQYF. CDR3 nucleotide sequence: TGTGCCAGCAGTCAGACAGCGGGGGTGACCCAGTACTTC.

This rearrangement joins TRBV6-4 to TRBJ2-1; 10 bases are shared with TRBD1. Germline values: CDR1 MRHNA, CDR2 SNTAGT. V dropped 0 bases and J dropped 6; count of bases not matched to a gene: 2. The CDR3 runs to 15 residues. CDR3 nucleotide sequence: TGTGCCAGCAGTGACTCGAGGACAGGGGGCAATGAGCAGTTCTTC. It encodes CASSDSRTGGNEQFF.

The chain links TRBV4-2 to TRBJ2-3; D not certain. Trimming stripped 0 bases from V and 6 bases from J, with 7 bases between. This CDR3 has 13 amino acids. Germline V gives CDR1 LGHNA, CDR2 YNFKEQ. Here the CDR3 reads CASSQDLADTQYF. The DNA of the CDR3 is TGTGCCAGCAGCCAAGATCTCGCGGATACGCAGTATTTT.